This record looks at one T cell receptor beta chain sequence and its context. Its antigen remains unknown. TCRdb ran MiXCR on the reads and lists one entry per CDR3 protein. This table has about 700,000 distinct CDR3 sequences, 30% to 40% appearing once. This sample is part of a study of T cell repertoires in cytomegalovirus infection. Study background: Public TCR beta signatures marked donors with CMV infection and the matching HLA. Overall study results and limits: CMV-specific TCR beta clonotypes restricted by HLA-C dominated the ex vivo response.

The sequence came from a human donor in good health (CMV status not recorded). Some clones in this sample may be carry-over from other donors' samples. Specimen: cultured PBMCs, collected from culture after CMV antigen stimulation.

Written as DNA, the CDR3 is TGTGCCAGCAGCCGAAGCAGAGGACTGGGCTACACCTTC. Translated, it gives CASSRSRGLGYTF. The rearrangement uses TRBV27 and TRBJ1-2, with D hard to call. V was pared by 6 bases and J by 8 bases, with 16 bases between. CDR1 is MNHEY, CDR2 SMNVEV, per germline (reference sequence). The CDR3 sequence is 13 residues long.